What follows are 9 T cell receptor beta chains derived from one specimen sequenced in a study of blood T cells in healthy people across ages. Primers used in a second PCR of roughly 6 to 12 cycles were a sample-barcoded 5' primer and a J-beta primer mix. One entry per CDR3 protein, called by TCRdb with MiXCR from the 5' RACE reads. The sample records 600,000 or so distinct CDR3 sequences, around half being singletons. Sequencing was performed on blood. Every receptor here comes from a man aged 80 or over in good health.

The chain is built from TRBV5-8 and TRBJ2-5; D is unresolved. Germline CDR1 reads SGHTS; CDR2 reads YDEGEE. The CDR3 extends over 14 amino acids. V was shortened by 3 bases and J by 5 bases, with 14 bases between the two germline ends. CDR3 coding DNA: TGTGCCAGCAGCTCCCGGTCGGGTTTGGAGACCCAGTACTTC. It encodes CASSSRSGLETQYF.

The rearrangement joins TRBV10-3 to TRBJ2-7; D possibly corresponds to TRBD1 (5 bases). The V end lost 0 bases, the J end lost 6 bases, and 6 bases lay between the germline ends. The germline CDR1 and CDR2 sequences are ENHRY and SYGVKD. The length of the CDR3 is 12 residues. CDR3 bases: TGTGCCATCAGTGAGTCAAGGGGCGAGCAGTACTTC. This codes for CAISESRGEQYF.

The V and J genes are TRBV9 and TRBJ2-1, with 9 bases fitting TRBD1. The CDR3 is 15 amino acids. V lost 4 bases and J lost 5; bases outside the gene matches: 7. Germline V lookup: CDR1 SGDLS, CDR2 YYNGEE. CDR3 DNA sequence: TGTGCCAGCAGCCCCCGGGACAGGGAACACAATGAGCAGTTCTTC. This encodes CASSPRDREHNEQFF.

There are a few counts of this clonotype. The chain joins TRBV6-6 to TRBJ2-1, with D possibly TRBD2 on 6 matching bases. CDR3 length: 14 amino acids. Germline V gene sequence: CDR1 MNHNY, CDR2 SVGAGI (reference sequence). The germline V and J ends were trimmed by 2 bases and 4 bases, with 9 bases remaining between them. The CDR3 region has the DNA TGTGCCAGCAGTTACGGCGGGGTTTACAATGAGCAGTTCTTC. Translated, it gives CASSYGGVYNEQFF.

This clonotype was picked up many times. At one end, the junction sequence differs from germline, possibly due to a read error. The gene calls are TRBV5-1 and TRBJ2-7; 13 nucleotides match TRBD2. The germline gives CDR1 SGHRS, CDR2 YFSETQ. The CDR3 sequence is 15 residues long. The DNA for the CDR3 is TGTGCCAGCAGCCTTGGGACTAGCGGGACCTACGAGCAGTACTTC. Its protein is CASSLGTSGTYEQYF.

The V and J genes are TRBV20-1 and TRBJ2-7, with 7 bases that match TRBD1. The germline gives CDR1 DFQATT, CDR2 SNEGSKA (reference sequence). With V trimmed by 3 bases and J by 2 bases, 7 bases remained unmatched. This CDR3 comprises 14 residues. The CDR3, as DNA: TGCAGTGCTAGCGCACCTCAGGGGGCCTACGAGCAGTACTTC. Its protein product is CSASAPQGAYEQYF.

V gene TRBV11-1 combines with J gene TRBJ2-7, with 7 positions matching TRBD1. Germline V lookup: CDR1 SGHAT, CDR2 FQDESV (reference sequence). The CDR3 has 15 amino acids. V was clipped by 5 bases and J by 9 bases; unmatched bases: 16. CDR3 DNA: TGTGCCAGCAGCCCAACCGGACAGGCCGCCGCCGTGCAGTACTTC. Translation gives CASSPTGQAAAVQYF.

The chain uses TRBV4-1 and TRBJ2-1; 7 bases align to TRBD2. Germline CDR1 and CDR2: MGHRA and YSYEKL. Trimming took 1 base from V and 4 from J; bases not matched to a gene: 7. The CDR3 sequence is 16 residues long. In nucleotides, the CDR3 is TGCGCCAGCAGCCAAGGGTTGCTAGCGGAGTACAATGAGCAGTTCTTC. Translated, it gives CASSQGLLAEYNEQFF.

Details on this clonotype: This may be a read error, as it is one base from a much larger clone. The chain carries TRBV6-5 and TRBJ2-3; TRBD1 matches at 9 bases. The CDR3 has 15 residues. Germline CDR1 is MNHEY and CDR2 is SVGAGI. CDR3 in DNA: TGTGCCAGCAGTTTGACAGGGGGGCGGACAGATTCGCAGTATTTT. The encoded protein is CASSLTGGRTDSQYF.